The clone carrying this TCR beta chain was seen more than once but under ten times. TCRdb re-derived calls from the 5' RACE reads in MiXCR, one entry per CDR3 protein. The sample shows about 190,000 distinct CDR3 sequences, approximately 16% of them seen only once. This sample was taken from a study of identical twins. The ends lost 4 bases at V and 0 bases at J; junction bases unmatched: 4. Germline V CDR1 and CDR2: SGHRS, YFSETQ. The CDR3 sequence is 15 residues long. This sample was also put to use in a study of T cells expressing NK-cell markers. That report notes: T cells sorted in several experiments were restricted to alpha-beta TCR T cells by an anti-gamma-delta TCR antibody. Each of about 6 donors carried dominant NKG2C+ clonotypes accounting for about 1.0-7.0% of CD8+ T cells. Where a few donors were concerned, these clonotypes also led the CD3+CD56-NKG2C+ fraction.

The chain has TRBV5-1 and TRBJ1-1; 9 bases map to TRBD1. The sample taken for sequencing was CD8+ T cells sorted from blood. The TCR sequence derives from a woman in her late teens or twenties in good health. Here the CDR3 DNA reads TGCGCCAGCAGCATAGGGACAGGGCTGAACACTGAAGCTTTCTTT. It codes for CASSIGTGLNTEAFF. Combining the CDR3 with reference TRBV5-1 and TRBJ1-1 gives the whole variable domain KAGVTQTPRYLIKTRGQQVTLSCSPISGHRSVSWYQQTPGQGLQFLFEYFSETQRNKGNFPGRFSGRQFSNSRSEMNVSTLELGDSALYLCASSIGTGLNTEAFFGQGTRLTVV.